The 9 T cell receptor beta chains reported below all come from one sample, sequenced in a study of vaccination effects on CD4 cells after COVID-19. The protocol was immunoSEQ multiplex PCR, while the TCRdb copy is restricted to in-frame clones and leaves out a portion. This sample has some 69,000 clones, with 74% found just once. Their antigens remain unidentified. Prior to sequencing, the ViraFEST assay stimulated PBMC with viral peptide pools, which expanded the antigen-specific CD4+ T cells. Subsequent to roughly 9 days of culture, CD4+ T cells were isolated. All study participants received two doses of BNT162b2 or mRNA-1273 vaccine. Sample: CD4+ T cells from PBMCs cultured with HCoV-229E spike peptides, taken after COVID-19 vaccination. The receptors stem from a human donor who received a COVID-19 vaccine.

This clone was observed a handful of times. CDR3 in amino acids: CASSLGAGSGYTF. The DNA of the CDR3 is TGTGCCAGCAGCTTAGGTGCAGGCAGCGGCTACACCTTC. The chain employs TRBV7-3 and TRBJ1-2, with D unresolved. Trimming took off 2 bases at V and 8 bases at J, with 12 bases between the two ends. Germline CDR1 SGHTA, CDR2 FQGTGA. The CDR3 has 13 residues.

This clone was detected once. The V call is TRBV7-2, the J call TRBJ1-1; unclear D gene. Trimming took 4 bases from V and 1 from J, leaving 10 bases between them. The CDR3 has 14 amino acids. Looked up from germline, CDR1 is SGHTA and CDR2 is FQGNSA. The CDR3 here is CASSSRSANTEAFF. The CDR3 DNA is TGTGCCAGCAGCTCCCGTTCCGCGAACACTGAAGCTTTCTTT.

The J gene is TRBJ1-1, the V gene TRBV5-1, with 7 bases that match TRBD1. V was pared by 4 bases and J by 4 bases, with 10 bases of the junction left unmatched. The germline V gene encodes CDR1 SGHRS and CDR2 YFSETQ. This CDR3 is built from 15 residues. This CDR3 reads CASSATTTGTTEAFF. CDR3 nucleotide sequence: TGCGCCAGCAGCGCAACAACGACAGGGACCACTGAAGCTTTCTTT. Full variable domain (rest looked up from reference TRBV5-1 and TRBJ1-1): KAGVTQTPRYLIKTRGQQVTLSCSPISGHRSVSWYQQTPGQGLQFLFEYFSETQRNKGNFPGRFSGRQFSNSRSEMNVSTLELGDSALYLCASSATTTGTTEAFFGQGTRLTVV.

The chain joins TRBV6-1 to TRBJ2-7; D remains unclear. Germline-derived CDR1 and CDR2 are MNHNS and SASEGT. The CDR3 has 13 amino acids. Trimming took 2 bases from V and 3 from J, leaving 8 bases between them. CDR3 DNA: TGTGCCAGCAGTGAACAACAGTTCTACGAGCAGTACGTC. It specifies CASSEQQFYEQYV.

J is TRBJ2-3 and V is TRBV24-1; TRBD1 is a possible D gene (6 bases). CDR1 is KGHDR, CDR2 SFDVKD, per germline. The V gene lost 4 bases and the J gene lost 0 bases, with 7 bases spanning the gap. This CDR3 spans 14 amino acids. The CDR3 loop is CATSDRGSTDTQYF. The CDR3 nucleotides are TGTGCCACCAGTGACAGGGGTAGCACAGATACGCAGTATTTT.

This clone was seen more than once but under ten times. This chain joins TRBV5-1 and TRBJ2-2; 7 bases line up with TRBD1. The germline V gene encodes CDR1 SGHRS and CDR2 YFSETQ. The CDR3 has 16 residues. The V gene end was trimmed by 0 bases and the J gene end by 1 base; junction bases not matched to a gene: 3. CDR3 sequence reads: CASSLGGTVNTGELFF. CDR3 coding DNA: TGCGCCAGCAGCTTGGGGGGGACAGTGAACACCGGGGAGCTGTTTTTT.

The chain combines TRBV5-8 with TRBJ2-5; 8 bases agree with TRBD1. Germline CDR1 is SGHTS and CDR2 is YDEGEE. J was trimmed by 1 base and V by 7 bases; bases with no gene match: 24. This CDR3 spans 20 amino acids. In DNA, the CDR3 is TGTGCCAGCCCGAATGGCTGGGCAGGGGGCCGGGGGTCCTCCCAAGAGACCCAGTACTTC. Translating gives CASPNGWAGGRGSSQETQYF. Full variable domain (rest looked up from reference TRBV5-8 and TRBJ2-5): EAGVTQSPTHLIKTRGQQATLRCSPISGHTSVYWYQQALGLGLQFLLWYDEGEERNRGNFPPRFSGRQFPNYSSELNVNALELEDSALYLCASPNGWAGGRGSSQETQYFGPGTRLLVL.

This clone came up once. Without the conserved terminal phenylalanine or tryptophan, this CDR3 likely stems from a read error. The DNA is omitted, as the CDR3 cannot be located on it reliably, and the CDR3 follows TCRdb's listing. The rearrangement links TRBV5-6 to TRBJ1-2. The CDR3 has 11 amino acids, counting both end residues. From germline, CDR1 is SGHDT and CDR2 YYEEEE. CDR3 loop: CANSLSWTLEL.

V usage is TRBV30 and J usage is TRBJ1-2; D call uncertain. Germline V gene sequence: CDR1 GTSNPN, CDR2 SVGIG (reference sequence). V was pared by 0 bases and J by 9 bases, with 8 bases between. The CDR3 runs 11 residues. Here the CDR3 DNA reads TGTGCCTGGAGTGTCCGGGAAAGCTACACCTTC. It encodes CAWSVRESYTF.